The 8 T cell receptor beta chains presented below share a single source sample, sequenced in a study of cytomegalovirus exposure and HLA in healthy donors. Vbeta (60) and Jbeta (13) primers were used in the PCR. The assay was immunoSEQ multiplex PCR, and TCRdb's table has in-frame clones only and misses some. Among 130,000 to 150,000 clones listed, 55% to 70% were seen once. The sample consisted of PBMCs. These receptor sequences come from a woman aged 25-40 years in good health and CMV-seropositive.

V is TRBV29-1 and J is TRBJ1-4, with D unclear. The ends were cut back, 5 bases at V and 2 bases at J, with 15 bases in the middle. The CDR3 loop spans 15 amino acids. The germline gives CDR1 SQVTM, CDR2 ANQGSEA. CDR3 DNA sequence: TGCAGCGTTCAGTTAGTCGGCGGCACTAATGAAAAACTGTTTTTT. It encodes CSVQLVGGTNEKLFF.

On this clone itself: A read error may account for a junction end that differs from germline. The rearrangement joins TRBV7-6 to TRBJ2-5; TRBD2 might be the D (6 bases). The CDR3 covers 12 residues. Germline V gene data show CDR1 as SGHVS and CDR2 as FNYEAQ. CDR3 amino acids: CASSLVGLATNF. CDR3 in DNA: TGTGCCAGCAGCTTAGTCGGTCTAGCGACGAACTTC.

This chain links TRBV7-7 with TRBJ2-6; 10 nucleotides agree with TRBD1. Per the germline V gene, CDR1 is SSHAT and CDR2 is FNYEAQ (reference sequence). V gave up 3 bases and J gave up 0 bases; unmatched junction bases: 8. The CDR3 loop spans 19 amino acids. The CDR3 DNA reads as TGTGCCAGCAGCTTGTCACCGGGACAGGGGAACTCTGGGGCCAACGTCCTGACTTTC. It encodes CASSLSPGQGNSGANVLTF.

The CDR3 sequence: CASSHRTGTGEQYF. The DNA for the CDR3 is TGTGCCAGCAGTCATAGGACAGGGACGGGCGAGCAGTACTTC. The chain carries TRBV6-5 and TRBJ2-7, with 8 nucleotides matching TRBD1. CDR3 length equals 14 residues. Germline V gene lookup returns CDR1 MNHEY and CDR2 SVGAGI. Trimming removed 5 bases from V and 6 bases from J; junction bases left unmatched: 9.

This chain links TRBV5-4 with TRBJ2-2, with D possibly matching TRBD2 (5 bases). From germline, CDR1 is SGHNT and CDR2 YYREEE (reference sequence). V was trimmed by 4 bases and J by 5 bases, leaving 12 bases between them. This CDR3 contains 14 residues. Here the CDR3 DNA reads TGTGCCAGCAGCCTGAAGGAGGTGACCGGGGAGCTGTTTTTT. Encoded protein: CASSLKEVTGELFF.

V and J are TRBV2 and TRBJ2-3; D gene unclear. Germline CDR1 reads SNHLY; CDR2 reads FYNNEI. Trimming removed 4 bases from V and 6 bases from J, with 5 bases in between. This CDR3 is 11 amino acids long. CDR3 loop: CASSAVDTQYF. Written as DNA, the CDR3 is TGTGCCAGCAGTGCGGTCGATACGCAGTATTTT.

The chain is built from TRBV6-1 and TRBJ1-5, with 9 bases lining up with TRBD1. V gave up 1 base and J gave up 6 bases; unmatched junction bases: 4. The germline CDR1 and CDR2 sequences are MNHNS and SASEGT. This CDR3 comprises 15 residues. The chain's CDR3 is CASSEGQGGFQPQHF. In DNA, the CDR3 is TGTGCCAGCAGTGAAGGACAGGGGGGTTTTCAGCCCCAGCATTTT.

The chain employs TRBV4-1 and TRBJ2-7; perhaps TRBD1 as D (6 bases). CDR3 size: 14 residues. Germline lookup yields CDR1 MGHRA and CDR2 YSYEKL. V shed 5 bases and J shed 5 bases, with 16 bases lying between them. CDR3 bases: TGCGCCAGCAGCTACGTAATATCAGGGGACGAGCAGTACTTC. It yields the protein CASSYVISGDEQYF.